These 15 T cell receptor beta chains were sequenced from one sample in a study of beta chain features in type 1 diabetes (dated by TCRdb to 2017 to 2018). Library prep was done by the immunoSEQ multiplex PCR assay. All of the isolated RNA was reverse transcribed with the High Capacity cDNA Reverse Transcription Kit, so expressed TCRB transcripts were sequenced. The table comes from immuneACCESS by way of TCRdb, which keeps in-frame sequences with V and J called. Part of the clones is missing from these tables; in studies checked, under half for an unresolved V gene and the rest for unknown reasons. The sample contains around 250,000 clones, 27% of them found a single time. The ten largest clones take up more than 3% of the sample. Sequencing input: central memory CD4+ T cells from blood. These TCRs come from a man aged 30 to 45 in good health.

V is TRBV29-1 and J is TRBJ2-1; 12 bases match TRBD2. Looked up from germline, CDR1 is SQVTM and CDR2 is ANQGSEA. The CDR3 is made up of 13 amino acids. The ends lost 8 bases at V and 9 bases at J; junction bases unmatched: 8. The CDR3 DNA follows: TGCAGCTCGAGGGCTAGCGGGAGGGGTGAGCAGTTCTTC. It yields the protein CSSRASGRGEQFF.

The chain is built from TRBV14 and TRBJ1-1, with 7 bases fitting TRBD1. Losses at the gene ends were 1 base for V and 1 base for J; bases not matched to a gene: 12. Germline V gene lookup returns CDR1 SGHDN and CDR2 FVKESK. CDR3 length equals 18 residues. For the CDR3, the DNA is TGTGCCAGCAGCCAAGTCGCCAGGGGGAAGTCGTGGAACACTGAAGCTTTCTTT. This gives the protein CASSQVARGKSWNTEAFF.

The chain recombines TRBV30 with TRBJ1-4; D ambiguous. The germline V and J ends were trimmed by 0 bases and 0 bases, with 11 bases remaining between them. The CDR3 spans 16 residues. CDR1 GTSNPN and CDR2 SVGIG come from the germline V gene (reference sequence). The CDR3, as DNA: TGTGCCTGGAGTGTACGCATTGCCGCAACTAATGAAAAACTGTTTTTT. This gives the protein CAWSVRIAATNEKLFF.

The chain links TRBV2 to TRBJ2-7; the D is unclear. V dropped 4 bases and J dropped 4 bases, with 8 bases sitting between them. CDR3 length: 12 amino acids. Germline V gene data show CDR1 as SNHLY and CDR2 as FYNNEI. The CDR3 sequence: CASSVTSYEQYF. The CDR3 DNA reads as TGTGCCAGCAGTGTAACAAGTTACGAGCAGTACTTC.

The chain has TRBV30 and TRBJ2-7; 7 positions match TRBD1. This CDR3 is built from 14 residues. Unmatched junction bases numbered 7, after V lost 5 bases and J lost 0 bases. Germline V gene lookup returns CDR1 GTSNPN and CDR2 SVGIG (reference sequence). CDR3 sequence: CAWDTGVSSYEQYF. The CDR3 DNA is TGTGCCTGGGATACAGGGGTGAGCTCCTACGAGCAGTACTTC.

The chain couples TRBV28 to TRBJ1-1; 9 nucleotides line up with TRBD1. J was trimmed by 1 base and V by 6 bases; bases with no gene match: 6. The CDR3 has 15 amino acids. The germline CDR1 and CDR2 sequences are MDHEN and SYDVKM. CDR3 bases: TGTGCCAGCAGGTCACCGGGACAGGGGAACACTGAAGCTTTCTTT. Its protein is CASRSPGQGNTEAFF. The full variable domain, with the rest looked up from reference TRBV28 and TRBJ1-1, is DVKVTQSSRYLVKRTGEKVFLECVQDMDHENMFWYRQDPGLGLRLIYFSYDVKMKEKGDIPEGYSVSREKKERFSLILESASTNQTSMYLCASRSPGQGNTEAFFGQGTRLTVV.

A remark on this clone: Distinct nucleotide sequences in the sample also encode this CDR3. The chain employs TRBV30 and TRBJ2-6; D not resolved. Germline V gene data show CDR1 as GTSNPN and CDR2 as SVGIG (reference sequence). CDR3 length: 14 residues. V was shortened by 0 bases and J by 2 bases, with 5 bases between the two germline ends. CDR3 in amino acids: CAWSVLPGANVLTF. The CDR3 DNA follows: TGTGCCTGGAGTGTACTGCCTGGGGCCAACGTCCTGACTTTC. The full variable domain, rest sourced from reference TRBV30 and TRBJ2-6, is SQTIHQWPATLVQPVGSPLSLECTVEGTSNPNLYWYRQAAGRGLQLLFYSVGIGQISSEVPQNLSASRPQDRQFILSSKKLLLSDSGFYLCAWSVLPGANVLTFGAGSRLTVL.

This clone was recorded at least ten times. The chain carries TRBV7-2 and TRBJ2-1, with 7 bases fitting TRBD2. The CDR3 runs to 15 residues. V shed 5 bases and J 8 bases; nucleotides not matched to a gene: 12. Germline values: CDR1 SGHTA, CDR2 FQGNSA. The chain's CDR3 is CASSPSGGSRDEQFF. The CDR3 DNA sequence: TGTGCCAGCAGCCCAAGTGGCGGGAGTAGGGATGAGCAGTTCTTC.

V and J are TRBV7-2 and TRBJ1-2; 7 bases map to TRBD1. The CDR3 sequence is 14 residues long. CDR1 is SGHTA and CDR2 is FQGNSA in the germline V gene. The V segment lost 6 bases and the J segment 3 bases; nucleotides outside the gene matches: 7. For the CDR3, the DNA is TGTGCCAGCAGTGTTACCGGGACAGACTATGGCTACACCTTC. It is translated as CASSVTGTDYGYTF.

V usage is TRBV1 and J usage is TRBJ1-5; TRBD1, as called in the table, went unchecked against the DNA. TRBV1 is deemed a pseudogene. The CDR3 consists of 15 residues. CDR3 amino acids: CTSSQERKGNQPQHF. CDR3 nucleotides: TGCACCAGCAGCCAAGAACGAAAGGGGAATCAGCCCCAGCATTTT.

This chain joins TRBV6-5 and TRBJ2-7; 12 positions match TRBD1. The CDR3 totals 15 residues. Germline V CDR1 and CDR2: MNHEY, SVGAGI. Germline trimming cut 2 bases from V and 4 bases from J; bases unmatched to any gene: 3. The CDR3 region is CASSYRDRGLYEQYF. CDR3 nucleotides: TGTGCCAGCAGTTACAGGGACAGGGGGCTGTACGAGCAGTACTTC.

This clone has a handful of counts. This chain links TRBV18 with TRBJ2-1, with TRBD1 matching 9 bases. Germline CDR1 reads KGHSH; CDR2 reads LQKENI. The CDR3 totals 16 residues. V lost 6 bases and J lost 4; bases outside the gene matches: 10. The CDR3 region is CASSREQGAGYNEQFF. The CDR3, as DNA: TGTGCCAGCTCTCGAGAACAGGGGGCGGGGTACAATGAGCAGTTCTTC. Complete variable domain (other parts from reference TRBV18 and TRBJ2-1): NAGVMQNPRHLVRRRGQEARLRCSPMKGHSHVYWYRQLPEEGLKFMVYLQKENIIDESGMPKERFSAEFPKEGPSILRIQQVVRGDSAAYFCASSREQGAGYNEQFFGPGTRLTVL.

This clone has just a few counts. This may arise from a read error, as a much more abundant clone is one base away. Other DNA sequences from this sample encode an identical CDR3 as well. The chain uses TRBV25-1 and TRBJ2-3; D is unclear. Germline V gene data show CDR1 as MGHDK and CDR2 as SYGVNS. The V end lost 5 bases, the J end lost 0 bases, and 3 bases lay between the germline ends. CDR3 length: 12 residues. CDR3 coding DNA: TGTGCCAGCAGTTCTAGCACAGATACGCAGTATTTT. This sequence encodes CASSSSTDTQYF.

This clone has more than one count but fewer than ten. The V gene is TRBV6-6, the J gene TRBJ1-5; unclear D gene. Germline-derived CDR1 and CDR2 are MNHNY and SVGAGI (reference sequence). Trimming removed 2 bases from V and 3 bases from J, with 8 bases in between. The CDR3 has 14 residues. The CDR3 loop reads CASSYGGTNQPQHF. As DNA, the CDR3 is TGTGCCAGCAGTTACGGCGGAACCAATCAGCCCCAGCATTTT.

V gene TRBV5-1 combines with J gene TRBJ1-6; D gene ambiguous. The CDR3 has 13 amino acids. The V end lost 4 bases, the J end lost 7 bases, and 9 bases lay between the germline ends. Germline-derived CDR1 and CDR2 are SGHRS and YFSETQ. The CDR3 reads CASSRGRNSPLHF. CDR3 coding DNA: TGCGCCAGCAGCCGCGGACGGAATTCACCCCTCCACTTT. Full variable domain (missing parts from reference TRBV5-1 and TRBJ1-6): KAGVTQTPRYLIKTRGQQVTLSCSPISGHRSVSWYQQTPGQGLQFLFEYFSETQRNKGNFPGRFSGRQFSNSRSEMNVSTLELGDSALYLCASSRGRNSPLHFGNGTRLTVT.